This paragraph covers one TCR beta chain sequence. This sample is drawn from a study of blood T cell repertoires in COVID-19. For the study at large: Samples representing acute and convalescent COVID-19 were sourced from the United States, Italy and Spain. In each case, the material was cDNA or gDNA derived from T cells, B-cell-depleted T cells, or PBMCs.

V was pared by 6 bases and J by 3 bases, with 6 bases of the junction left unmatched. This CDR3 contains 15 residues. The V gene's germline CDR1 is SGHRS and CDR2 YFSETQ. Study processing details: Using reference gene primer amplification, nucleated cell counts were estimated. Repertoires were generated with immunoSEQ multiplex PCR, while TCRdb's copy carries only in-frame clones and drops some. D and trimming come from the DNA, and the V and J calls and clone size come from that table. The repertoire holds 140,000 to 150,000 clones, with about 87% as singletons. The receptor was isolated from a human donor in a cohort sampled during active COVID-19. The chain carries TRBV5-1 and TRBJ2-2, with 9 nucleotides matching TRBD2. Sequencing was carried out using peripheral blood. CDR3 amino acids: CASKASGVDTGELFF. In DNA form, the CDR3 reads TGCGCCAGCAAGGCTAGCGGGGTTGACACCGGGGAGCTGTTTTTT.